This T cell receptor beta chain was sequenced during a study of shared clonotypes between healthy human individuals. Study-wide findings and caveats: What naive subsets generally showed was a larger estimated richness than memory subsets showed. Clonotypes that were shared across a handful of donors made up roughly 5.2% of naive CD4 clonotypes.

Generated by immunoSEQ multiplex PCR, the TCRdb table keeps only in-frame clones and is missing some. This table holds about 2.3 million clones, 93% found once. In its sample, this clone was seen once. The antigen is unknown. The sample consisted of naive CD4+ T cells from PBMCs. Subset in this sample: CD45RA+ positively selected. This sequence was found in a man between 18 and 35 years old in good health. Some clones in this sample may be carry-over from other donors' samples.

The CDR3 is CASSIQAYNEQFF. The CDR3 DNA is TGTGCCAGTTCAATACAGGCCTACAATGAGCAGTTCTTC. The rearrangement links TRBV6-4 to TRBJ2-1; tentatively, D is TRBD1 (5 bases). Germline CDR1 is MRHNA and CDR2 is SNTAGT. Trimming took 9 bases from V and 2 from J, leaving 11 bases between them. This CDR3 has 13 amino acids.